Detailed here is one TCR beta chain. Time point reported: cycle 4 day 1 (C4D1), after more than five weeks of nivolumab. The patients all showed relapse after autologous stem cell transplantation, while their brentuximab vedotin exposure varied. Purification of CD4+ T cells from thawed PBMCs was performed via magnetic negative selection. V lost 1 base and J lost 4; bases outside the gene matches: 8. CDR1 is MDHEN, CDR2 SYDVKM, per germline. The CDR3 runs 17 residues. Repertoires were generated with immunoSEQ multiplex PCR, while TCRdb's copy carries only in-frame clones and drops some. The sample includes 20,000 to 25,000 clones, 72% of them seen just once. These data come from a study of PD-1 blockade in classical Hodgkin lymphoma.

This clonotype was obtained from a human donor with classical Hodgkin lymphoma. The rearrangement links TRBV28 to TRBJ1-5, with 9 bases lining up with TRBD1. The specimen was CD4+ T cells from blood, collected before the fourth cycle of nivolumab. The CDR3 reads CASSLSSDRGFNQPQHF. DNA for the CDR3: TGTGCCAGCAGTTTATCCTCGGACAGGGGTTTTAATCAGCCCCAGCATTTT.